Shown below are 21 T cell receptor beta chains from a single sample sequenced in a study of blood T cell repertoires in COVID-19. Repertoires were generated with immunoSEQ multiplex PCR, while TCRdb's copy carries only in-frame clones and drops some. Of 60,000 to 80,000 clones detected, around nine tenths appear once; the ten largest clones hold almost 4%. Sequenced input: peripheral blood. The receptors were gathered from a human donor in a cohort sampled during active COVID-19.

V gene TRBV9 combines with J gene TRBJ2-1, with TRBD1 identical over 8 bases. This CDR3 is 15 amino acids long. Per germline, CDR1 SGDLS and CDR2 YYNGEE. V shed 6 bases and J 6 bases; nucleotides not matched to a gene: 11. CDR3 amino acids: CASTSGQGLGNEQFF. The CDR3 DNA follows: TGTGCCAGCACTTCAGGACAGGGATTGGGCAATGAGCAGTTCTTC.

The chain recombines TRBV5-1 with TRBJ1-2, with no clear D. Germline V lookup: CDR1 SGHRS, CDR2 YFSETQ. This CDR3 has 14 residues. V was shortened by 0 bases and J by 2 bases, with 8 bases between the two germline ends. The CDR3, as DNA: TGCGCCAGCAGCTTGGTTCCCGGGAACTATGGCTACACCTTC. This sequence encodes CASSLVPGNYGYTF.

The chain carries TRBV2 and TRBJ1-4, with no clear D. Germline V lookup: CDR1 SNHLY, CDR2 FYNNEI. The CDR3 has 16 residues. Between the trimmed V and J ends, which lost 5 bases and 0 bases, there was a span of 13 bases. This CDR3 is CASSRRGTSTNEKLFF. DNA for the CDR3: TGTGCCAGCAGTCGGCGGGGTACCTCAACTAATGAAAAACTGTTTTTT.

J is TRBJ1-1 and V is TRBV7-9; 7 bases align to TRBD1. Germline values: CDR1 SEHNR, CDR2 FQNEAQ (reference sequence). J gave up 0 bases and V 1 base, and 2 bases lay outside the gene matches. The CDR3 covers 15 residues. The CDR3 DNA sequence: TGTGCCAGCAGCTTAGAGACAGGGATGAACACTGAAGCTTTCTTT. Residues: CASSLETGMNTEAFF.

The chain has TRBV11-2 and TRBJ1-4; TRBD1 aligns across 8 bases. Trimming cost V 7 bases and J 3 bases; bases outside gene matches: 10. This CDR3 comprises 16 residues. CDR1 is SGHAT and CDR2 is FQNNGV in the germline V gene. CDR3 sequence: CASTPSGGGPNEKLFF. The CDR3 DNA follows: TGTGCCAGCACCCCCTCAGGGGGCGGCCCTAATGAAAAACTGTTTTTT. Full variable domain (rest looked up from reference TRBV11-2 and TRBJ1-4): EAGVAQSPRYKIIEKRQSVAFWCNPISGHATLYWYQQILGQGPKLLIQFQNNGVVDDSQLPKDRFSAERLKGVDSTLKIQPAKLEDSAVYLCASTPSGGGPNEKLFFGSGTQLSVL.

The chain joins TRBV7-9 to TRBJ1-3; weak D call: TRBD1 (5 bases). Germline V gene lookup returns CDR1 SEHNR and CDR2 FQNEAQ (reference sequence). With 1 base removed from V and 4 bases from J, the gap between germline ends came to 8 bases. This CDR3 contains 14 residues. CDR3 bases: TGTGCCAGCAGCTTAGATTGGGGCGGAAACACCATATATTTT. Residues: CASSLDWGGNTIYF.

V is TRBV12-5 and J is TRBJ1-3; D gene unclear. V lost 6 bases, J lost 3 bases, and 15 bases lay in between. The CDR3 is 15 amino acids. Germline V lookup: CDR1 LGHNT, CDR2 FRNRAP. DNA for the CDR3: TGTGCTAGTGGCCAGGAGCCGGGGTATGGAAACACCATATATTTT. Translation: CASGQEPGYGNTIYF.

The chain carries TRBV19 and TRBJ2-1; 11 bases fit TRBD2. Germline CDR1 LNHDA, CDR2 SQIVND (reference sequence). J gave up 5 bases and V 6 bases, and 6 bases lay outside the gene matches. The CDR3 is made up of 15 amino acids. The CDR3 region has the DNA TGTGCCAGTAGCCGCCAGGGACTAGCGGACAATGAGCAGTTCTTC. This gives the protein CASSRQGLADNEQFF.

The chain links TRBV7-2 to TRBJ2-2, with D perhaps matching TRBD2 (5 bases). The CDR3 contains 14 residues. CDR1 is SGHTA, CDR2 FQGNSA, per germline. Between the trimmed V and J ends, which lost 4 bases and 4 bases, there was a span of 10 bases. DNA of the CDR3: TGTGCCAGCAGCTCCACCGCGGGCACCGGGGAGCTGTTTTTT. It yields the protein CASSSTAGTGELFF.

This clone was detected only once. The rearrangement uses TRBV11-2 and TRBJ1-2, with TRBD1 matching over 9 bases. Germline V CDR1 and CDR2: SGHAT, FQNNGV. The CDR3 length is 16 residues. Trimming cost V 5 bases and J 8 bases; bases outside gene matches: 15. In DNA form, the CDR3 reads TGTGCCAGCAGCACCACCCTCGGACAGGGGTTCGGAGGCTACACCTTC. It is translated as CASSTTLGQGFGGYTF.

The chain links TRBV12-3 or TRBV12-4 to TRBJ1-2; 8 bases are shared with TRBD1. The V segment lost 6 bases and the J segment 3 bases; nucleotides outside the gene matches: 3. This CDR3 is 13 amino acids long. The CDR3 loop reads CASSQGADYGYTF. CDR3 sequence (DNA): TGTGCCAGCAGCCAGGGGGCGGACTATGGCTACACCTTC.

The J gene is TRBJ2-7, the V gene TRBV6-2 or TRBV6-3, with 13 bases fitting TRBD2. This CDR3 comprises 14 residues. CDR1 and CDR2 (germline): MNHEY, SVGEGT. V trimming: 5 bases; J trimming: 5 bases; junction bases outside the gene matches: 3. The chain's CDR3 is CASSRTSGGNEQYF. CDR3 sequence (DNA): TGTGCCAGCAGTAGGACTAGCGGGGGCAACGAGCAGTACTTC.

CDR3 loop: CAISGGGDTGELFF. The CDR3, as DNA: TGTGCCATCAGTGGAGGGGGCGACACCGGGGAGCTGTTTTTT. This rearrangement joins TRBV10-3 to TRBJ2-2; 7 bases are shared with TRBD1. The germline V gene encodes CDR1 ENHRY and CDR2 SYGVKD. The CDR3 loop spans 14 amino acids. Trimming at V came to 4 bases and at J to 3 bases, leaving 2 bases not matched to a gene.

The chain links TRBV18 to TRBJ1-4; 9 bases fit TRBD1. This CDR3 is built from 15 residues. The V segment lost 4 bases and the J segment 8 bases; nucleotides outside the gene matches: 8. Germline lookup yields CDR1 KGHSH and CDR2 LQKENI. The DNA for the CDR3 is TGTGCCAGCTCACGAGGACAGGGGTTGAAGGAAAAACTGTTTTTT. Its translation is CASSRGQGLKEKLFF.

The chain employs TRBV4-3 and TRBJ2-7; D uncertain. CDR1 is LGHNA, CDR2 YSLEER, per germline. V dropped 0 bases and J dropped 3 bases, with 12 bases sitting between them. CDR3 size: 15 residues. As DNA, the CDR3 is TGCGCCAGCAGCCAAGAAACATGGGCCTACTACGAGCAGTACTTC. Amino acids: CASSQETWAYYEQYF.

This clone came up once. The chain joins TRBV6-5 to TRBJ2-1; 8 nucleotides align to TRBD2. CDR1 MNHEY and CDR2 SVGAGI come from the germline V gene. The J segment lost 8 bases and the V segment lost 6 bases, leaving 6 bases of the junction unmatched. This CDR3 is built from 13 residues. This CDR3 reads CASRSGGTDEQFF. CDR3 nucleotide sequence: TGTGCCAGCAGGAGCGGGGGCACGGATGAGCAGTTCTTC.

The chain recombines TRBV9 with TRBJ2-1, with 13 bases matching TRBD2. The germline V gene has CDR1 SGDLS and CDR2 YYNGEE. V trimming: 4 bases; J trimming: 8 bases; junction bases outside the gene matches: 6. The CDR3 runs 15 residues. CDR3 sequence: CASSWTSGGEDEQFF. The CDR3 coding sequence is TGTGCCAGCAGCTGGACTAGCGGGGGAGAGGATGAGCAGTTCTTC.

The genes are TRBV19 and TRBJ1-1; D uncertain. Trimming took 5 bases from V and 6 from J, leaving 7 bases between them. In germline, CDR1 is LNHDA, CDR2 SQIVND (reference sequence). The length of the CDR3 is 11 residues. DNA of the CDR3: TGTGCCAGTAGTTTGGGCGCTGAAGCTTTCTTT. It specifies CASSLGAEAFF.

This chain uses TRBV28 with TRBJ1-5, with D perhaps TRBD1 (5 bases). Germline loops: CDR1 MDHEN, CDR2 SYDVKM. The CDR3 has 15 amino acids. Trimming shortened V by 4 bases and J by 3 bases, and 13 bases separated the two germline ends. The CDR3 here is CASSSEQAPNQPQHF. CDR3 nucleotide sequence: TGTGCCAGCAGTTCCGAACAGGCACCCAATCAGCCCCAGCATTTT.

This clone showed up just a few times. This chain uses TRBV4-1 with TRBJ1-1; D is ambiguous. Trimming pared 4 bases from V and 1 base from J, leaving 19 bases between. The CDR3 has 17 amino acids. Germline CDR1 reads MGHRA; CDR2 reads YSYEKL. The CDR3: CASSPGRFSRRNTEAFF. Here the CDR3 DNA reads TGCGCCAGCAGCCCGGGTAGATTTAGCCGGAGGAACACTGAAGCTTTCTTT.

This clone was seen a handful of times. The rearrangement links TRBV27 to TRBJ2-2; no clear D gene. Trimming removed 7 bases at V and 3 bases at J, with 9 bases between. This CDR3 comprises 13 residues. From germline, CDR1 is MNHEY and CDR2 SMNVEV (reference sequence). This CDR3 reads CASTQDYTGELFF. DNA of the CDR3: TGTGCCAGCACCCAGGATTACACCGGGGAGCTGTTTTTT.